The 21 T cell receptor beta chains listed next were all sequenced from one sample in a study of cytomegalovirus exposure and HLA in healthy donors. The PCR used 60 Vbeta and 13 Jbeta primers. The table came from immunoSEQ multiplex PCR; TCRdb's copy has only in-frame clones and leaves some out. The repertoire table contains around 45,000 clones. The sequencing sample was made of PBMCs. The receptors derive from a woman in her twenties or thirties in good health and CMV-seronegative.

This chain joins TRBV6-5 and TRBJ2-1, with 7 bases aligning to TRBD2. From germline, CDR1 is MNHEY and CDR2 SVGAGI. The CDR3 sequence is 13 residues long. V trimming: 7 bases; J trimming: 6 bases; junction bases outside the gene matches: 6. CDR3 amino acids: CASNRLASNEQFF. DNA for the CDR3: TGTGCCAGCAACCGACTAGCTTCCAATGAGCAGTTCTTC.

The V and J genes are TRBV30 and TRBJ2-1; 7 positions agree with TRBD1. Unmatched junction bases numbered 9, after V lost 1 base and J lost 12 bases. CDR1 GTSNPN and CDR2 SVGIG come from the germline V gene (reference sequence). The CDR3 totals 13 residues. The CDR3 reads CAWSEGAQGAQFF. For the CDR3, the DNA is TGTGCCTGGAGTGAGGGGGCCCAAGGGGCGCAGTTCTTC.

This CDR3 is CASSYSPGHSNYGYTF. The CDR3 DNA reads as TGTGCCAGCAGTTACTCCCCGGGACATTCTAACTATGGCTACACCTTC. The V call is TRBV6-5, the J call TRBJ1-2; D possibly corresponds to TRBD1 (6 bases). The CDR3 consists of 16 residues. The V gene's germline CDR1 is MNHEY and CDR2 SVGAGI. Trimming cost V 0 bases and J 0 bases, with 11 bases left between them.

The J gene is TRBJ1-2, the V gene TRBV11-2, with D unclear. With 2 bases removed from V and 1 base from J, the gap between germline ends came to 8 bases. This CDR3 contains 14 residues. Germline CDR1 and CDR2: SGHAT and FQNNGV. The CDR3 bases are TGTGCCAGCAGCTTATTAGCAAGTAACTATGGCTACACCTTC. Translated: CASSLLASNYGYTF. The full variable domain, its missing parts supplied by reference TRBV11-2 and TRBJ1-2, is EAGVAQSPRYKIIEKRQSVAFWCNPISGHATLYWYQQILGQGPKLLIQFQNNGVVDDSQLPKDRFSAERLKGVDSTLKIQPAKLEDSAVYLCASSLLASNYGYTFGSGTRLTVV.

The genes are TRBV5-1 and TRBJ2-1, with 10 nucleotides matching TRBD2. The CDR3 runs 15 residues. Germline CDR1 and CDR2: SGHRS and YFSETQ. V trimming: 4 bases; J trimming: 6 bases; junction bases outside the gene matches: 7. The CDR3 nucleotides read TGCGCCAGCAGCCCACGGACTAGCGGCTTCAATGAGCAGTTCTTC. It translates to CASSPRTSGFNEQFF.

This chain links TRBV6-5 with TRBJ1-3; 11 nucleotides agree with TRBD1. Germline CDR1 MNHEY, CDR2 SVGAGI. The trim removed 6 bases at V and 3 bases at J, leaving 4 bases unmatched. CDR3 length equals 15 residues. The CDR3 loop is CASRKDRGHGNTIYF. DNA for the CDR3: TGTGCCAGCAGGAAGGACAGGGGGCATGGAAACACCATATATTTT.

This chain connects TRBV6-1 to TRBJ2-3; 7 nucleotides agree with TRBD2. The V gene's germline CDR1 is MNHNS and CDR2 SASEGT. This CDR3 is built from 15 residues. With V trimmed by 4 bases and J by 0 bases, 4 bases remained unmatched. In DNA form, the CDR3 reads TGTGCCAGCAGTGGGGGGGGTTCTAGCACAGATACGCAGTATTTT. It yields the protein CASSGGGSSTDTQYF.

This chain links TRBV7-9 with TRBJ2-3; TRBD1 matches at 7 bases. Per the germline V gene, CDR1 is SEHNR and CDR2 is FQNEAQ (reference sequence). Trimming took 4 bases from V and 3 from J; bases not matched to a gene: 7. The CDR3 extends over 15 amino acids. CDR3 region: CASSSLDRETDTQYF. CDR3 coding DNA: TGTGCCAGCAGCTCGTTAGACAGGGAAACAGATACGCAGTATTTT.

The CDR3 DNA is TGTGCCTGGAGTCCCGTTGGGAGAGAAGCTTTCTTT. As protein: CAWSPVGREAFF. The rearrangement joins TRBV30 to TRBJ1-1; D uncertain. Trimming took 2 bases from V and 8 from J, leaving 12 bases between them. CDR1 GTSNPN and CDR2 SVGIG come from the germline V gene (reference sequence). This CDR3 spans 12 amino acids.

In nucleotides, the CDR3 is TGTGCCAGCAGTTCCCGACTAGCGGGATGGGAAGAGACCCAGTACTTC. Encoded protein: CASSSRLAGWEETQYF. V gene TRBV5-6 combines with J gene TRBJ2-5, with 11 bases that match TRBD2. The CDR3 sequence is 16 residues long. V shed 5 bases and J 3 bases; nucleotides not matched to a gene: 9. Germline V lookup: CDR1 SGHDT, CDR2 YYEEEE.

This chain uses TRBV2 with TRBJ1-5, with a possible D match to TRBD1 (5 bases). The V gene's germline CDR1 is SNHLY and CDR2 FYNNEI. This CDR3 has 13 amino acids. The V gene lost 8 bases and the J gene lost 7 bases, with 15 bases spanning the gap. The CDR3 protein is CASGREGVQPQHF. The CDR3 DNA is TGTGCCAGCGGTCGTGAAGGGGTACAGCCCCAGCATTTT.

CDR3 nucleotides: TGTGCCAGCACTCTTACCGGGAGGATCACTGAAGCTTTCTTT. This gives the protein CASTLTGRITEAFF. The V gene is TRBV6-1, the J gene TRBJ1-1; D call uncertain. V gave up 7 bases and J gave up 4 bases, with 16 bases separating them. The length of the CDR3 is 14 residues. Germline V gene sequence: CDR1 MNHNS, CDR2 SASEGT.

V and J are TRBV9 and TRBJ2-2, with TRBD2 matching 9 bases. Germline CDR1 and CDR2: SGDLS and YYNGEE. V lost 6 bases and J lost 2; bases outside the gene matches: 5. The CDR3 is made up of 15 amino acids. The DNA for the CDR3 is TGTGCCAGCAACCGACTAGCGGATAACACCGGGGAGCTGTTTTTT. Amino acids: CASNRLADNTGELFF.

The genes are TRBV18 and TRBJ1-5; 7 bases are a match to TRBD1. V lost 5 bases, J lost 5 bases, and 3 bases stayed unmatched. Per the germline V gene, CDR1 is KGHSH and CDR2 is LQKENI. The CDR3 covers 13 residues. The chain's CDR3 is CASSFDRDQPQHF. In DNA form, the CDR3 reads TGTGCCAGCTCATTCGACAGGGATCAGCCCCAGCATTTT. Drawing the rest from reference TRBV18 and TRBJ1-5, the complete variable domain is NAGVMQNPRHLVRRRGQEARLRCSPMKGHSHVYWYRQLPEEGLKFMVYLQKENIIDESGMPKERFSAEFPKEGPSILRIQQVVRGDSAAYFCASSFDRDQPQHFGDGTRLSIL.

This rearrangement joins TRBV25-1 to TRBJ1-1; 9 nucleotides line up with TRBD1. The CDR3 has 13 amino acids. Germline V gene data show CDR1 as MGHDK and CDR2 as SYGVNS. The V segment lost 7 bases and the J segment 1 base; nucleotides outside the gene matches: 1. CDR3 loop: CASKGQGNTEAFF. DNA for the CDR3: TGTGCCAGCAAGGGACAGGGGAACACTGAAGCTTTCTTT.

J is TRBJ1-1 and V is TRBV4-1; the match to TRBD1 covers 7 bases. Germline V gene sequence: CDR1 MGHRA, CDR2 YSYEKL. The length of the CDR3 is 14 residues. V lost 3 bases, J lost 6 bases, and 7 bases stayed unmatched. The DNA for the CDR3 is TGCGCCAGCAGCCACTTTACAGGGGAATCTGAAGCTTTCTTT. It codes for CASSHFTGESEAFF.

The CDR3 DNA sequence: TGTGCCAGCAGTTCTCTGGGGGGCCAAGAGACCCAGTACTTC. Translation gives CASSSLGGQETQYF. The chain carries TRBV6-1 and TRBJ2-5; the D gene is possibly TRBD2 (6 bases). Germline V gives CDR1 MNHNS, CDR2 SASEGT. The CDR3 extends over 14 amino acids. V was clipped by 5 bases and J by 1 base, with 11 bases between them.

This chain links TRBV28 with TRBJ1-5, with 10 bases identical to TRBD1. J gave up 6 bases and V 3 bases, and 2 bases lay outside the gene matches. Germline CDR1 is MDHEN and CDR2 is SYDVKM. The CDR3 totals 14 residues. The CDR3 loop is CASSLGQGSQPQHF. CDR3 DNA sequence: TGTGCCAGCAGTTTGGGACAGGGGAGTCAGCCCCAGCATTTT.

This chain connects TRBV5-1 to TRBJ2-1; TRBD2 agrees at 13 bases. CDR3 size: 17 residues. V was pared by 2 bases and J by 8 bases, with 10 bases of the junction left unmatched. The germline gives CDR1 SGHRS, CDR2 YFSETQ. CDR3 DNA sequence: TGCGCCAGCAGCTTACCCGAACTAGCGGGAGGGTCGGATGAGCAGTTCTTC. It encodes CASSLPELAGGSDEQFF. Drawing the rest from reference TRBV5-1 and TRBJ2-1, the complete variable domain is KAGVTQTPRYLIKTRGQQVTLSCSPISGHRSVSWYQQTPGQGLQFLFEYFSETQRNKGNFPGRFSGRQFSNSRSEMNVSTLELGDSALYLCASSLPELAGGSDEQFFGPGTRLTVL.

This chain links TRBV28 with TRBJ2-2; D perhaps matches TRBD2 (5 bases). The V gene's germline CDR1 is MDHEN and CDR2 SYDVKM. The ends were cut back, 2 bases at V and 4 bases at J, with 11 bases in the middle. The CDR3 is 15 amino acids. CDR3 protein: CASSLPSEGTGELFF. CDR3 DNA sequence: TGTGCCAGCAGTTTACCTTCAGAGGGCACCGGGGAGCTGTTTTTT.

The chain uses TRBV7-2 and TRBJ1-5, with TRBD1 matching over 7 bases. This CDR3 has 17 amino acids. CDR1 SGHTA and CDR2 FQGNSA come from the germline V gene. With 4 bases clipped from V and 0 bases from J, the junction kept 9 bases outside the gene matches. The CDR3 region has the DNA TGTGCCAGCAGCTGGGGGACAGTGACTTATAGCAATCAGCCCCAGCATTTT. This codes for CASSWGTVTYSNQPQHF. The full variable domain, in which reference TRBV7-2 and TRBJ1-5 provide the parts outside the CDR3, is GAGVSQSPSNKVTEKGKDVELRCDPISGHTALYWYRQSLGQGLEFLIYFQGNSAPDKSGLPSDRFSAERTGGSVSTLTIQRTQQEDSAVYLCASSWGTVTYSNQPQHFGDGTRLSIL.